This T cell receptor beta chain was observed in a study of beta chain features in type 1 diabetes. Study observations and caveats: VDJ junctions in type 1 diabetes patients carried more deletions and fewer insertions.

This CDR3 spans 14 amino acids. Trimming stripped 5 bases from V and 11 bases from J, with 20 bases between. CDR1 is SGHTA, CDR2 FQGNSA, per germline. Points on this clone: Its antigen is unknown.

A single heparinised draw of approximately 0.12 L on average was taken per donor. The study reverse transcribed the entire isolated RNA, so it sequenced expressed TCRB transcripts. Clones were sequenced by immunoSEQ multiplex PCR, and TCRdb holds only the in-frame ones, with some missing. The sample has approximately 160,000 clones, approximately 8.1% seen once. Specimen: central memory CD4+ T cells from blood. The clonotype comes from a man between 18 and 29 years old in good health. The rearrangement uses TRBV7-2 and TRBJ2-3; D might be TRBD2 (6 bases). CDR3 bases: TGTGCCAGCAGCCAAGGGATCCAGGTCGGGAGGCAGTATTTT. Translating gives CASSQGIQVGRQYF.